This entry concerns a single TCR beta chain. This CDR3 comprises 17 residues. V was clipped by 3 bases and J by 7 bases; unmatched bases: 12. Germline CDR1 reads LNHDA; CDR2 reads SQIVND (reference sequence). This entry is derived from a study of shared clonotypes between healthy human individuals. Libraries were prepared by immunoSEQ multiplex PCR; TCRdb keeps only in-frame clonotypes and omits some of them. The sample yields hundreds of thousands of clones, roughly 95% seen once. It was CD45RO-negative cells, positively selected for CCR7, that made up naive CD8 cells, with terminally differentiated effector memory CD45RA+ cells excluded.

The clonotype originates from a woman younger than 45 in good health. The chain has TRBV19 and TRBJ2-2, with 9 nucleotides matching TRBD1. Material for sequencing was naive CD8+ T cells sorted from blood. The CDR3 DNA reads as TGTGCCAGTAGTATGATAACAGGGGGCGTTCCTAGCGGGGAGCTGTTTTTT. Translated: CASSMITGGVPSGELFF.